The 27 T cell receptor beta chains listed next were all sequenced from one sample in a study of Ad26.COV2.S vaccination and SARS-CoV-2 variants. Treatment here: 15 to 20 received Ad26.COV2.S at low or high dose, single or two shots; 5 received placebo; per-sample allocation not given. Sampling was done on day 63 after the first vaccine or placebo injection. Repertoires were generated with immunoSEQ multiplex PCR, while TCRdb's copy carries only in-frame clones and drops some. In the table there are a few hundred thousand clones, around 90% of which are singletons. The sample in question was peripheral blood, obtained in a trial of Ad26.COV2.S vaccine versus placebo. The source of these receptors is a person between 18 and 65 years old who received the Ad26.COV2.S COVID-19 vaccine or a placebo.

The genes are TRBV7-6 and TRBJ1-1; TRBD1 matches 7 bases. Germline CDR1 is SGHVS and CDR2 is FNYEAQ. The V segment lost 1 base and the J segment 0 bases; nucleotides outside the gene matches: 11. CDR3 length: 18 residues. CDR3 sequence: CASSLGVTLDRLNTEAFF. CDR3 coding DNA: TGTGCCAGCAGCTTAGGAGTGACATTGGACAGGCTGAACACTGAAGCTTTCTTT.

The chain employs TRBV10-3 and TRBJ1-1; tentative D call: TRBD1 (5 bases). Germline-derived CDR1 and CDR2 are ENHRY and SYGVKD. This CDR3 has 13 residues. Trimming left V 5 bases short and J 10 bases short, with 17 bases between. The CDR3 loop is CAISPDSIFGAFF. The CDR3 DNA reads as TGTGCCATCAGTCCCGACAGCATCTTCGGAGCTTTCTTT.

This clone was observed at least ten times. J is TRBJ2-7 and V is TRBV6-1; D remains unclear. This CDR3 has 15 amino acids. Trimming removed 2 bases from V and 3 bases from J, with 14 bases in between. From germline, CDR1 is MNHNS and CDR2 SASEGT. The CDR3 nucleotides read TGTGCCAGCAGTGAATTGGCGCAGGTCGGCTACGAGCAGTACTTC. Residues: CASSELAQVGYEQYF.

The rearrangement uses TRBV5-5 and TRBJ1-1, with a possible D match to TRBD1 (5 bases). The V gene's germline CDR1 is SGHKS and CDR2 YYEKEE (reference sequence). This CDR3 contains 14 residues. V dropped 0 bases and J dropped 4 bases, with 10 bases sitting between them. CDR3 nucleotides: TGTGCCAGCAGCTTGGAGGGGCCCGGCACTGAAGCTTTCTTT. Its translation is CASSLEGPGTEAFF.

The V and J genes are TRBV7-9 and TRBJ1-1; D is uncertain. Trimming took off 1 base at V and 7 bases at J, with 10 bases between the two ends. Germline-derived CDR1 and CDR2 are SEHNR and FQNEAQ (reference sequence). CDR3 length equals 13 residues. The CDR3 DNA is TGTGCCAGCAGCTTAGAAGGCCCCAGTGAAGCTTTCTTT. Translation: CASSLEGPSEAFF.

The chain recombines TRBV27 with TRBJ2-7, with D possibly being TRBD2 (6 bases). This CDR3 contains 13 residues. The V end lost 10 bases, the J end lost 0 bases, and 13 bases lay between the germline ends. From germline, CDR1 is MNHEY and CDR2 SMNVEV (reference sequence). The CDR3 loop is CATSYGSSYEQYF. The CDR3 nucleotides read TGTGCCACCTCGTACGGGAGCTCCTACGAGCAGTACTTC.

The rearrangement uses TRBV6-1 and TRBJ1-3; TRBD1 might be the D (5 bases). The V end lost 2 bases, the J end lost 7 bases, and 9 bases lay between the germline ends. Looked up from germline, CDR1 is MNHNS and CDR2 is SASEGT. The CDR3 spans 13 residues. CDR3 sequence reads: CASSESPGNTIYF. CDR3 bases: TGTGCCAGCAGTGAATCTCCAGGGAACACCATATATTTT.

The chain carries TRBV6-2 or TRBV6-3 and TRBJ1-1; no reliable D call. This CDR3 is 15 amino acids long. Germline V gives CDR1 MNHEY, CDR2 SVGEGT. V shed 5 bases and J shed 0 bases, with 13 bases lying between them. The DNA for the CDR3 is TGTGCCAGCAGTCCCCTAGGTTCCATGAACACTGAAGCTTTCTTT. Its protein is CASSPLGSMNTEAFF.

V usage is TRBV18 and J usage is TRBJ1-5; 9 nucleotides align to TRBD1. The J segment lost 6 bases and the V segment lost 3 bases, leaving 9 bases of the junction unmatched. Per germline, CDR1 KGHSH and CDR2 LQKENI. The CDR3 is 16 amino acids. The DNA of the CDR3 is TGTGCCAGCTCACCCTGGGGACAGGGTCGGGGTCAGCCCCAGCATTTT. This translates into CASSPWGQGRGQPQHF. Full variable domain (rest looked up from reference TRBV18 and TRBJ1-5): NAGVMQNPRHLVRRRGQEARLRCSPMKGHSHVYWYRQLPEEGLKFMVYLQKENIIDESGMPKERFSAEFPKEGPSILRIQQVVRGDSAAYFCASSPWGQGRGQPQHFGDGTRLSIL.

This rearrangement joins TRBV14 to TRBJ2-1; TRBD2 matches at 7 bases. The CDR3 consists of 13 residues. V shed 4 bases, J shed 6 bases, and the junction held 3 bases outside the gene matches. Germline loops: CDR1 SGHDN, CDR2 FVKESK. DNA for the CDR3: TGTGCCAGCAGCCGTCTAGCGGCCAATGAGCAGTTCTTC. Protein product: CASSRLAANEQFF.

The chain joins TRBV6-1 to TRBJ1-4; 11 nucleotides match TRBD1. CDR1 is MNHNS and CDR2 is SASEGT in the germline V gene. Trimming at V came to 3 bases and at J to 8 bases, leaving 8 bases not matched to a gene. CDR3 length: 16 amino acids. Here the CDR3 DNA reads TGTGCCAGCAGTGAGCACCGGGACAGGGGGAGCGAAAAACTGTTTTTT. Encoded protein: CASSEHRDRGSEKLFF.

This clone appeared once. J is TRBJ2-5 and V is TRBV5-6, with D uncertain. Germline V gene lookup returns CDR1 SGHDT and CDR2 YYEEEE. This CDR3 contains 14 residues. Trimming took 0 bases from V and 2 from J, leaving 8 bases between them. As DNA, the CDR3 is TGTGCCAGCAGCTTGGGATTGCCGCAAGAGACCCAGTACTTC. Its protein is CASSLGLPQETQYF.

This clone showed up just a few times. CDR3 in DNA: TGTGCCAGCAGCTCTGGACAGAGCAATCAGCCCCAGCATTTT. This translates into CASSSGQSNQPQHF. V usage is TRBV7-9 and J usage is TRBJ1-5, with D maybe TRBD1 (6 bases). The CDR3 loop spans 14 amino acids. Germline assignment: CDR1 SEHNR and CDR2 FQNEAQ (reference sequence). V lost 4 bases, J lost 1 base, and 8 bases lay in between.

The rearrangement uses TRBV5-6 and TRBJ1-6, with TRBD1 matching 8 bases. Germline-derived CDR1 and CDR2 are SGHDT and YYEEEE. With V trimmed by 0 bases and J by 7 bases, 6 bases remained unmatched. The CDR3 is made up of 16 amino acids. CDR3 loop: CASSLVGTGNNSPLHF. The CDR3 nucleotides read TGTGCCAGCAGCTTGGTCGGGACAGGAAACAATTCACCCCTCCACTTT. The entire variable domain, with the rest obtained from reference TRBV5-6 and TRBJ1-6, is as follows: DAGVTQSPTHLIKTRGQQVTLRCSPKSGHDTVSWYQQALGQGPQFIFQYYEEEERQRGNFPDRFSGHQFPNYSSELNVNALLLGDSALYLCASSLVGTGNNSPLHFGNGTRLTVT.

J is TRBJ2-3 and V is TRBV9; TRBD2 might be the D (7 bases). The V and J ends lost 4 bases and 0 bases respectively, with 18 bases between them. The CDR3 has 17 residues. CDR1 is SGDLS and CDR2 is YYNGEE in the germline V gene. CDR3 DNA: TGTGCCAGCAGCCAGGAGGAGGGGGGGACTAGCACAGATACGCAGTATTTT. Protein sequence: CASSQEEGGTSTDTQYF.

The V and J genes are TRBV7-2 and TRBJ2-1, with 8 nucleotides matching TRBD1. The CDR3 spans 16 residues. Germline CDR1 and CDR2: SGHTA and FQGNSA. The junction had 6 bases not matched to a gene; V was cut back by 3 bases and J by 2 bases. The CDR3 DNA follows: TGTGCCAGCAGCTTCTCTGGACAGGGCCCCTACAATGAGCAGTTCTTC. Translation: CASSFSGQGPYNEQFF.

The rearrangement joins TRBV24-1 to TRBJ2-2, with D tentatively TRBD1 (6 bases). Germline assignment: CDR1 KGHDR and CDR2 SFDVKD. Between the trimmed V and J ends, which lost 4 bases and 1 base, there was a span of 9 bases. This CDR3 contains 15 residues. In DNA, the CDR3 is TGTGCCACCAGTGACCAACAGGGGAACACCGGGGAGCTGTTTTTT. Protein: CATSDQQGNTGELFF.

The genes are TRBV10-3 and TRBJ2-7; D remains ambiguous. Germline V gene sequence: CDR1 ENHRY, CDR2 SYGVKD. This CDR3 has 13 residues. The germline V and J ends were trimmed by 11 bases and 0 bases, with 14 bases remaining between them. The CDR3 sequence is CAGRNPSSYEQYF. The CDR3 nucleotides read TGTGCCGGTCGAAACCCTAGCTCCTACGAGCAGTACTTC.

This rearrangement joins TRBV29-1 to TRBJ1-5; 7 bases match TRBD1. Germline trimming cut 4 bases from V and 4 bases from J; bases unmatched to any gene: 4. Germline V CDR1 and CDR2: SQVTM, ANQGSEA. This CDR3 is built from 13 residues. The CDR3 DNA is TGCAGCGTTGGTTACAGGGGTAATCAGCCCCAGCATTTT. This encodes CSVGYRGNQPQHF.

The rearrangement links TRBV15 to TRBJ2-6; D possibly corresponds to TRBD1 (5 bases). V lost 0 bases to trimming and J lost 0 bases, with 9 bases between them. Germline CDR1 LNHNV, CDR2 YYDKDF (reference sequence). The CDR3 has 17 residues. The CDR3 is CATSREGPSSGANVLTF. The DNA for the CDR3 is TGTGCCACCAGCAGAGAGGGGCCGAGCTCTGGGGCCAACGTCCTGACTTTC.

The count of this clone is one. This chain uses TRBV13 with TRBJ2-7, with D perhaps matching TRBD2 (5 bases). Trimming cost V 5 bases and J 3 bases, with 14 bases left between them. Germline lookup yields CDR1 PRHDT and CDR2 FYEKMQ (reference sequence). The CDR3 length is 14 residues. The CDR3 DNA reads as TGTGCCAGCAGCAGTACCGAGGGATACTACGAGCAGTACTTC. This codes for CASSSTEGYYEQYF.

The chain carries TRBV7-3 and TRBJ2-5; D may be TRBD2 (6 bases). V shed 4 bases and J shed 1 base, with 7 bases lying between them. Germline assignment: CDR1 SGHTA and CDR2 FQGTGA. The CDR3 has 13 residues. The DNA of the CDR3 is TGTGCCAGCAGCTCCGGGAGCCAAGAGACCCAGTACTTC. Translated, it gives CASSSGSQETQYF.

The genes are TRBV4-1 and TRBJ2-6; 8 bases line up with TRBD1. The CDR3 totals 18 residues. V shed 1 base and J 0 bases; nucleotides not matched to a gene: 5. Germline V gene lookup returns CDR1 MGHRA and CDR2 YSYEKL. The CDR3 sequence is CASSQVRTGLSGANVLTF. The CDR3 region has the DNA TGCGCCAGCAGCCAAGTAAGGACAGGGCTCTCTGGGGCCAACGTCCTGACTTTC.

The chain employs TRBV4-2 and TRBJ1-2; 9 bases align to TRBD1. Trimming cost V 4 bases and J 4 bases; bases outside gene matches: 13. Per the germline V gene, CDR1 is LGHNA and CDR2 is YNFKEQ. This CDR3 has 17 residues. CDR3 in amino acids: CASSPRDRERPRYGYTF. Written as DNA, the CDR3 is TGTGCCAGCAGCCCCCGGGACAGGGAACGCCCCCGCTATGGCTACACCTTC.

V and J are TRBV4-1 and TRBJ2-2; D may be TRBD2 (5 bases). Deletions cut 4 bases from V and 6 bases from J, with 6 bases between. From germline, CDR1 is MGHRA and CDR2 YSYEKL. The CDR3 has 12 residues. The CDR3 spells CASSPGAGELFF. The CDR3 DNA is TGCGCCAGCAGCCCCGGGGCCGGGGAGCTGTTTTTT.

The genes are TRBV15 and TRBJ1-2; no firm D call. V was trimmed by 1 base and J by 6 bases, leaving 15 bases between them. CDR1 is LNHNV, CDR2 YYDKDF, per germline (reference sequence). This CDR3 has 15 amino acids. CDR3 bases: TGTGCCACCAGCAGAGGCGGGGTGGTGATGGATGGCTACACCTTC. This sequence encodes CATSRGGVVMDGYTF.

The chain combines TRBV9 with TRBJ2-5; D perhaps matches TRBD1 (5 bases). The germline V gene has CDR1 SGDLS and CDR2 YYNGEE. The V end was cut by 2 bases, the J end by 3 bases, with 23 bases between. This CDR3 has 18 amino acids. The CDR3 region is CASSVALSRGPPEETQYF. The CDR3 DNA is TGTGCCAGCAGCGTGGCCCTCAGTAGGGGCCCACCGGAAGAGACCCAGTACTTC.